The sequence of this TCR beta chain was determined in a study of OX40 agonist ivuxolimab in advanced cancers. As for the study in general: Two patients with cutaneous melanoma and one with hepatocellular carcinoma, three in total, showed partial responses.

The protocol was immunoSEQ multiplex PCR, while the TCRdb copy is restricted to in-frame clones and leaves out a portion. The table includes 75,000 to 100,000 clones, around nine tenths detected once. The CDR3 contains 11 residues. The V gene end was trimmed by 4 bases and the J gene end by 6 bases; junction bases not matched to a gene: 1. The germline V gene encodes CDR1 SQVTM and CDR2 ANQGSEA. The TCR comes from an adult with an advanced solid tumor such as melanoma, head and neck, liver or kidney cancer. The V call is TRBV29-1, the J call TRBJ2-3, with TRBD2 identical over 7 bases. The sequenced sample was CD4+ or CD8+ T cells sorted from blood, obtained in a trial of the OX40 agonist ivuxolimab. In DNA, the CDR3 is TGCAGCGTTGGGGGGGGTGATACGCAGTATTTT. Its protein is CSVGGGDTQYF.